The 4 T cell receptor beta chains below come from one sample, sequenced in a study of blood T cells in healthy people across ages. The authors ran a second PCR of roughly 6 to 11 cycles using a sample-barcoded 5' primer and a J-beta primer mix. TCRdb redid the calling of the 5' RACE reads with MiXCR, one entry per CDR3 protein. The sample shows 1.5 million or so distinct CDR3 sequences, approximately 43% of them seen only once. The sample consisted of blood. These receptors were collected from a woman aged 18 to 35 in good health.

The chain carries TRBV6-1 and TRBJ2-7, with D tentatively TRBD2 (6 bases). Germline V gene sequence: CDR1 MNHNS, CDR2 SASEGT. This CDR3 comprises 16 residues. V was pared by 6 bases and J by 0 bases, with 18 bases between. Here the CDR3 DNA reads TGTGCCAGCAGGGTGGGAGGAGCGGCAAGCTCCTACGAGCAGTACTTC. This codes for CASRVGGAASSYEQYF.

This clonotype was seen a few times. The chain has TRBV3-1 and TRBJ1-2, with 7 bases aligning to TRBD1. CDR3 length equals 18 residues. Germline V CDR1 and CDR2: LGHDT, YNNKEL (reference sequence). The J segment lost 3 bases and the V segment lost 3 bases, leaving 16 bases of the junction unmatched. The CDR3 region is CASSQTRRLGRGDYGYTF. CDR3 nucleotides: TGTGCCAGCAGCCAGACCCGAAGACTTGGCAGGGGGGACTATGGCTACACCTTC.

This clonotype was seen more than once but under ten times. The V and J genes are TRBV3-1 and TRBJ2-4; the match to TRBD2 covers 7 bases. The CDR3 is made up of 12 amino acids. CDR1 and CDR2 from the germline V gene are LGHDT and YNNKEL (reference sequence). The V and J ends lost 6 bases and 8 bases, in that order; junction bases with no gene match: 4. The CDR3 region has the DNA TGTGCCAGCAGTTGGGGGGGAGACATTCAGTACTTC. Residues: CASSWGGDIQYF.

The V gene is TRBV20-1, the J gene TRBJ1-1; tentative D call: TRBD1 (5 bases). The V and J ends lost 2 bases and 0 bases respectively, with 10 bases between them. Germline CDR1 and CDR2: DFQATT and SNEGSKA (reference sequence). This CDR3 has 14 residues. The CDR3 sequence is CSARRAGMNTEAFF. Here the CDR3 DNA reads TGCAGTGCTAGAAGGGCAGGGATGAACACTGAAGCTTTCTTT.